Listed below are T cell receptor beta chains from one sample, sequenced in a study of blood T cell repertoires in COVID-19. Libraries were prepared by immunoSEQ multiplex PCR; TCRdb keeps only in-frame clonotypes and omits some of them. The sample records tens of thousands of clones, 65% to 90% being singletons. The sample consisted of peripheral blood. These receptors originate from a woman aged 60-75 years with acute or convalescent COVID-19. Both conserved end residues are part of each CDR3. The D gene is left open where the match is weak. The size of a clone is reported for some rows only, either as once, few or many, or as a class for expanded clones.

J: TRBJ2-7
size: few
D: TRBD1
length: 16
V: TRBV7-9
CDR3: CASSQSRTGRGYEQYF
DNA: TGTGCCAGCAGCCAAAGCCGGACAGGGCGTGGGTACGAGCAGTACTTC

J: TRBJ1-3
size: -
D: -
length: 12
V: TRBV6-5
CDR3: CASRQGWGTIYF
DNA: TGTGCCAGCAGACAGGGTTGGGGGACCATATATTTT

J: TRBJ1-2
size: -
D: TRBD1
length: 14
V: TRBV19
CDR3: CASSATGATSGYTF
DNA: TGTGCCAGTAGCGCGACAGGGGCCACGTCTGGCTACACCTTC

J: TRBJ2-3
size: once
D: -
length: 17
V: TRBV11-2
CDR3: CASSLDTGLTSTDTQYF
DNA: TGTGCCAGCAGCTTAGATACAGGTCTTACTAGCACAGATACGCAGTATTTT

J: TRBJ2-7
size: -
D: -
length: 13
V: TRBV6-5
CDR3: CASSYGATYEQYF
DNA: TGTGCCAGCAGTTACGGAGCAACCTACGAGCAGTACTTC

J: TRBJ1-1
size: -
D: -
length: 15
V: TRBV11-1
CDR3: CASSLEIGASTEAFF
DNA: TGTGCCAGCAGCTTAGAGATAGGGGCCTCCACTGAAGCTTTCTTT

J: TRBJ1-1
size: -
D: TRBD1
length: 15
V: TRBV15
CDR3: CATSRKGQGGTEAFF
DNA: TGTGCCACCAGCAGAAAGGGACAGGGGGGAACTGAAGCTTTCTTT

J: TRBJ2-6
size: -
D: TRBD1
length: 15
V: TRBV6-5
CDR3: CASGQGARGANVLTF
DNA: TGTGCCAGCGGTCAGGGGGCGCGAGGGGCCAACGTCCTGACTTTC

J: TRBJ2-7
size: few
D: TRBD1
length: 12
V: TRBV7-9
CDR3: CASSRTGGAKYF
DNA: TGTGCCAGCAGCCGTACAGGGGGTGCAAAGTACTTC

J: TRBJ2-1
size: -
D: TRBD2
length: 16
V: TRBV7-2
CDR3: CASSLTSGGSYNEQFF
DNA: TGTGCCAGCAGCTTAACTAGCGGGGGTTCATACAATGAGCAGTTCTTC

J: TRBJ1-1
size: -
D: -
length: 14
V: TRBV5-1
CDR3: CASSLRDKHTEAFF
DNA: TGCGCCAGCAGCTTGAGGGACAAACACACTGAAGCTTTCTTT

J: TRBJ1-2
size: -
D: -
length: 13
V: TRBV11-2
CDR3: CASSLTTGYGYTF
DNA: TGTGCCAGCAGCCTTACCACAGGCTATGGCTACACCTTC

J: TRBJ1-2
size: -
D: TRBD1
length: 13
V: TRBV6-5
CDR3: CASRGGQGFGYTF
DNA: TGTGCCAGCAGGGGGGGACAGGGTTTTGGCTACACCTTC

J: TRBJ1-2
size: once
D: -
length: 13
V: TRBV5-6
CDR3: CASSPIANYGYTF
DNA: TGTGCCAGCAGCCCGATAGCTAACTATGGCTACACCTTC

J: TRBJ1-2
size: once
D: -
length: 14
V: TRBV19
CDR3: CASSIIGEGYGYTF
DNA: TGTGCCAGTAGTATAATCGGGGAGGGCTATGGCTACACCTTC

J: TRBJ2-2
size: once
D: TRBD1
length: 14
V: TRBV6-2/TRBV6-3
CDR3: CASSWGQGTGELFF
DNA: TGTGCCAGCAGTTGGGGACAGGGGACCGGGGAGCTGTTTTTT

J: TRBJ2-7
size: -
D: TRBD1
length: 15
V: TRBV6-5
CDR3: CASSYSDRGWHEQYF
DNA: TGTGCCAGCAGTTACTCCGACAGGGGTTGGCACGAGCAGTACTTC

J: TRBJ1-1
size: -
D: -
length: 13
V: TRBV6-5
CDR3: CATTKQGNTEAFF
DNA: TGTGCCACGACAAAACAGGGGAACACTGAAGCTTTCTTT

J: TRBJ1-2
size: -
D: TRBD1
length: 16
V: TRBV19
CDR3: CASLSDRGQSNYGYTF
DNA: TGTGCCAGTCTCTCGGACAGGGGGCAATCCAACTATGGCTACACCTTC

J: TRBJ2-3
size: -
D: TRBD2
length: 16
V: TRBV6-6
CDR3: CASSALRGGLTDTQYF
DNA: TGTGCCAGCAGCGCTCTTCGGGGGGGGCTGACAGATACGCAGTATTTT

J: TRBJ1-1
size: few
D: -
length: 15
V: TRBV27
CDR3: CASSLESLQDTEAFF
DNA: TGTGCCAGCAGTTTAGAGAGCCTTCAGGACACTGAAGCTTTCTTT

J: TRBJ1-3
size: -
D: -
length: 16
V: TRBV6-5
CDR3: CASSYSAGNSGNTIYF
DNA: TGTGCCAGCAGTTACTCGGCAGGGAACTCTGGAAACACCATATATTTT

J: TRBJ1-2
size: -
D: TRBD1
length: 13
V: TRBV12-3/TRBV12-4
CDR3: CASTPTGATSYTF
DNA: TGTGCCAGCACCCCGACAGGGGCGACCAGCTACACCTTC

J: TRBJ2-2
size: -
D: TRBD1
length: 18
V: TRBV5-5
CDR3: CASSLAPQGRSNTGELFF
DNA: TGTGCCAGCAGCTTGGCCCCACAGGGGAGATCGAACACCGGGGAGCTGTTTTTT

J: TRBJ2-1
size: -
D: TRBD2
length: 14
V: TRBV10-3
CDR3: CAIRTSGGYNEQFF
DNA: TGTGCCATCAGAACTAGCGGGGGGTACAATGAGCAGTTCTTC

J: TRBJ2-2
size: few
D: TRBD1
length: 14
V: TRBV7-7
CDR3: CASSFRQGNGELFF
DNA: TGTGCCAGCAGCTTTCGACAGGGTAACGGGGAGCTGTTTTTT

J: TRBJ1-4
size: -
D: -
length: 14
V: TRBV3-1/TRBV3-2
CDR3: CASSQSTTNEKLFF
DNA: TGTGCCAGCAGCCAATCAACAACTAATGAAAAACTGTTTTTT

J: TRBJ1-1
size: -
D: -
length: 15
V: TRBV2
CDR3: CASRGGGRMNTEAFF
DNA: TGTGCCAGCAGGGGTGGGGGCAGGATGAACACTGAAGCTTTCTTT

J: TRBJ2-1
size: -
D: -
length: 15
V: TRBV5-1
CDR3: CASSLESGTYNEQFF
DNA: TGCGCCAGCAGCTTGGAGTCGGGTACCTACAATGAGCAGTTCTTC

J: TRBJ2-2
size: -
D: -
length: 17
V: TRBV5-1
CDR3: CASSSRRGGGPGGELFF
DNA: TGCGCCAGCAGCTCTAGACGGGGCGGGGGCCCCGGCGGGGAGCTGTTTTTT

J: TRBJ2-6
size: -
D: -
length: 15
V: TRBV19
CDR3: CASTRKGAGANVLTF
DNA: TGTGCCAGTACTAGGAAGGGGGCTGGGGCCAACGTCCTGACTTTC

J: TRBJ1-1
size: -
D: TRBD1
length: 15
V: TRBV4-1
CDR3: CASSQEGRGDTEAFF
DNA: TGCGCCAGCAGCCAAGAAGGCAGGGGGGACACTGAAGCTTTCTTT

J: TRBJ1-6
size: -
D: TRBD1
length: 15
V: TRBV5-1
CDR3: CASSLEVRGSSPLHF
DNA: TGCGCCAGCAGCTTGGAAGTCAGGGGGAGCTCACCCCTCCACTTT

J: TRBJ1-5
size: -
D: TRBD1
length: 15
V: TRBV30
CDR3: CAWSVQGGFNQPQHF
DNA: TGTGCCTGGAGTGTACAAGGGGGCTTCAATCAGCCCCAGCATTTT

J: TRBJ1-1
size: -
D: TRBD1
length: 15
V: TRBV10-3
CDR3: CAISESGTGMTEAFF
DNA: TGTGCCATCAGTGAATCCGGGACAGGGATGACTGAAGCTTTCTTT

J: TRBJ1-1
size: -
D: -
length: 13
V: TRBV5-1
CDR3: CASSLGVGGEAFF
DNA: TGCGCCAGCAGCTTGGGGGTAGGGGGTGAAGCTTTCTTT

J: TRBJ1-1
size: -
D: -
length: 13
V: TRBV18
CDR3: CASSPAGGTEAFF
DNA: TGTGCCAGCTCACCTGCGGGGGGCACTGAAGCTTTCTTT

J: TRBJ2-7
size: -
D: -
length: 16
V: TRBV19
CDR3: CASRYGGGYSSYEQYF
DNA: TGTGCCAGTAGGTACGGTGGGGGCTACAGCTCCTACGAGCAGTACTTC

J: TRBJ2-2
size: -
D: TRBD1
length: 15
V: TRBV6-5
CDR3: CASSPDRVNTGELFF
DNA: TGTGCCAGCAGTCCAGACAGGGTAAACACCGGGGAGCTGTTTTTT

J: TRBJ1-1
size: -
D: -
length: 17
V: TRBV5-1
CDR3: CASSLDPPGTAGTEAFF
DNA: TGCGCCAGCAGCTTGGACCCTCCGGGAACGGCGGGGACTGAAGCTTTCTTT

J: TRBJ2-7
size: -
D: -
length: 13
V: TRBV11-1
CDR3: CASSSGAPYEQYF
DNA: TGTGCCAGCAGTTCAGGGGCCCCCTACGAGCAGTACTTC

J: TRBJ1-1
size: few
D: TRBD1
length: 12
V: TRBV3-1/TRBV3-2
CDR3: CASSEQTGAAFF
DNA: TGTGCCAGCAGCGAACAAACAGGGGCGGCTTTCTTT

J: TRBJ1-4
size: -
D: -
length: 14
V: TRBV5-1
CDR3: CASSSGRGSEKLFF
DNA: TGCGCCAGCAGCTCAGGACGGGGGAGTGAAAAACTGTTTTTT

J: TRBJ1-1
size: -
D: -
length: 14
V: TRBV6-2/TRBV6-3
CDR3: CASSYSDSYTEAFF
DNA: TGTGCCAGCAGTTACTCGGACAGCTACACTGAAGCTTTCTTT

J: TRBJ2-3
size: -
D: TRBD2
length: 16
V: TRBV15
CDR3: CATSRDSGGPKDTQYF
DNA: TGTGCCACCAGCAGAGATTCGGGGGGGCCAAAAGATACGCAGTATTTT

J: TRBJ1-6
size: few
D: TRBD1
length: 16
V: TRBV19
CDR3: CASRPNRDRANSPLHF
DNA: TGTGCCAGTAGACCAAACCGGGACAGGGCCAATTCACCCCTCCACTTT

J: TRBJ1-4
size: -
D: -
length: 15
V: TRBV5-5
CDR3: CASSVDTTRGEKLFF
DNA: TGTGCCAGCAGCGTGGACACGACCAGGGGTGAAAAACTGTTTTTT

J: TRBJ2-3
size: -
D: TRBD2
length: 14
V: TRBV10-3
CDR3: CAIGLAGGSDTQYF
DNA: TGTGCCATTGGACTAGCGGGGGGCTCAGATACGCAGTATTTT

J: TRBJ2-1
size: once
D: -
length: 15
V: TRBV11-2
CDR3: CASSPIPPRYNEQFF
DNA: TGTGCCAGCAGCCCAATTCCCCCCCGGTACAATGAGCAGTTCTTC

J: TRBJ1-5
size: -
D: -
length: 13
V: TRBV7-9
CDR3: CASSLSGNQPQHF
DNA: TGTGCCAGCAGCTTATCCGGCAATCAGCCCCAGCATTTT

J: TRBJ1-1
size: -
D: -
length: 15
V: TRBV7-9
CDR3: CASSTVQGRGTEAFF
DNA: TGTGCCAGCAGCACAGTACAGGGTCGGGGCACTGAAGCTTTCTTT

J: TRBJ2-3
size: -
D: -
length: 12
V: TRBV5-6
CDR3: CASSQRLGGQYF
DNA: TGTGCCAGCAGCCAACGGCTGGGAGGGCAGTATTTT

J: TRBJ2-5
size: -
D: TRBD1
length: 14
V: TRBV10-3
CDR3: CAISYTGVQETQYF
DNA: TGTGCCATCAGTTATACAGGGGTCCAAGAGACCCAGTACTTC

J: TRBJ1-5
size: -
D: -
length: 14
V: TRBV29-1
CDR3: CSVSDGVSNQPQHF
DNA: TGCAGCGTTTCCGACGGGGTTAGCAATCAGCCCCAGCATTTT

J: TRBJ2-3
size: -
D: TRBD2
length: 13
V: TRBV5-1
CDR3: CASSFGGTDTQYF
DNA: TGCGCCAGCAGCTTCGGGGGGACAGATACGCAGTATTTT

J: TRBJ1-2
size: -
D: -
length: 13
V: TRBV5-1
CDR3: CASSLGQNYGYTF
DNA: TGCGCCAGCAGCTTGGGACAGAACTATGGCTACACCTTC